The T cell receptor (beta chain) under discussion was sequenced for a study of a mutant IDH1 vaccine in newly diagnosed glioma. About the research overall: The sex distribution of treated patients was about 62% male and about 40% female, with a mean age of roughly 40 years.

Germline-derived CDR1 and CDR2 are MNHEY and SMNVEV (reference sequence). V was cut by 8 bases and J by 6 bases, with 20 bases left in between. The CDR3 spans 14 residues. As concerns this clone: The antigen is undetermined.

Profiling relied on immunoSEQ multiplex PCR, and the TCRdb table lists in-frame clones only, not all of them. This sample yields approximately 16,000 clones, of which around 95% are seen a single time; approximately 3.8% belongs to the top ten. Described time point: baseline, week 1 (first vaccination visit). Treatment described: pre-vaccination baseline after standard-of-care therapy. Regarding the study as a whole: Of the patients, roughly 93% had vaccine-induced immune responses.

The sequenced sample was peripheral blood mononuclear cells (PBMCs), obtained from a glioma patient treated with radiotherapy, temozolomide or both. The chain combines TRBV27 with TRBJ2-7; no definite D call. This sequence was found in a woman aged 18-30 years with glioma. Some clones in this sample may be carry-over from other donors' samples. CDR3 residues: CASSTTPGTGEQYF. DNA for the CDR3: TGTGCCAGCTCTACAACCCCCGGCACGGGCGAGCAGTACTTC.